The rows below give T cell receptor beta chains drawn from one sample of a study of cytomegalovirus exposure and HLA in healthy donors. Some clones are missing from TCRdb's copy, which holds only in-frame ones; the method was immunoSEQ multiplex PCR. The data contain some 90,000 clones, 96% of them singletons. Sequenced material: PBMCs. The receptors originated from a man aged 18 to 30 in good health and CMV-seronegative. CDR3s include the opening cysteine and the closing phenylalanine or tryptophan. Each record gives: V gene, D gene, clone size, J gene, CDR3 protein, CDR3 DNA. The D gene is left open where the match is weak. The size of a clone is reported for some rows only, either as once, few or many, or as a class for expanded clones.

TRBV19,TRBD1,NA,TRBJ1-4,CASSPYDRGLGKLFF,TGTGCCAGTAGTCCCTATGACAGGGGGCTTGGAAAACTGTTTTTT
TRBV29-1,TRBD2,NA,TRBJ2-3,CSVVVPRLAGEADTQYF,TGCAGCGTTGTTGTACCTAGACTAGCGGGAGAGGCAGATACGCAGTATTTT
TRBV28,NA,NA,TRBJ2-5,CASRGTVRGIQETQYF,TGTGCCAGCAGGGGGACGGTGAGGGGGATACAAGAGACCCAGTACTTC
TRBV7-6,TRBD2,NA,TRBJ2-2,CASSLRTSGRGNTGELFF,TGTGCCAGCAGCCTGAGGACTAGCGGGAGGGGGAACACCGGGGAGCTGTTTTTT
TRBV27,NA,NA,TRBJ1-2,CASSSRSDINYGYTF,TGTGCCAGCAGTTCCCGATCCGACATTAACTATGGCTACACCTTC
TRBV14,TRBD2,NA,TRBJ2-2,CASSHHDWGSGRPGNTGELFF,TGTGCCAGCAGCCATCACGATTGGGGTAGCGGGAGGCCAGGGAACACCGGGGAGCTGTTTTTT
TRBV4-1,NA,few,TRBJ1-1,CASSHSTEAFF,TGCGCCAGCAGCCACAGCACTGAAGCTTTCTTT
TRBV7-9,TRBD2,NA,TRBJ2-1,CASSLALAGVENEQFF,TGTGCCAGCAGCTTAGCGCTAGCGGGAGTCGAGAATGAGCAGTTCTTC
TRBV19,NA,NA,TRBJ1-1,CASSSRGGLSRNTEAFF,TGTGCCAGTAGTAGCCGGGGGGGCCTATCCAGGAACACTGAAGCTTTCTTT
TRBV30,NA,NA,TRBJ1-5,CAWSAGGDQPQHF,TGTGCCTGGAGTGCGGGGGGGGATCAGCCCCAGCATTTT
TRBV25-1,NA,NA,TRBJ2-3,CASIPGRTDTQYF,TGTGCCAGCATTCCTGGGAGGACAGATACGCAGTATTTT
TRBV19,TRBD1,once,TRBJ2-1,CASSQGAEQFF,TGTGCCAGTAGCCAGGGGGCTGAGCAGTTCTTC
TRBV27,TRBD2,NA,TRBJ2-1,CASSSVSGWNEQFF,TGTGCCAGCAGTTCGGTTAGCGGGTGGAATGAGCAGTTCTTC
TRBV19,NA,NA,TRBJ2-3,CASSIQWSTDTQYF,TGTGCCAGTAGTATTCAGTGGAGCACAGATACGCAGTATTTT
TRBV30,NA,NA,TRBJ1-3,CAWSAGRGTLGNTIYF,TGTGCCTGGAGTGCCGGAAGGGGGACCCTTGGAAACACCATATATTTT
TRBV28,NA,NA,TRBJ2-4,CASSYWTGGEVIAKNIQYF,TGTGCCAGCAGTTATTGGACAGGAGGGGAGGTAATAGCCAAAAACATTCAGTACTTC
TRBV5-1,TRBD1,NA,TRBJ1-1,CASSLVAGGLYTEAFF,TGCGCCAGCAGCTTGGTAGCAGGGGGGTTGTACACTGAAGCTTTCTTT
TRBV18,NA,NA,TRBJ2-3,CASSPKQDTQYF,TGTGCCAGCTCACCGAAACAAGATACGCAGTATTTT
TRBV6-6,TRBD1,NA,TRBJ1-1,CASSYSGGQGGGAFF,TGTGCCAGCAGTTACTCCGGAGGACAGGGGGGGGGAGCTTTCTTT
TRBV6-5,NA,NA,TRBJ2-1,CASSYSSDKQFF,TGTGCCAGCAGTTACTCGTCGGACAAGCAGTTCTTC
TRBV28,NA,NA,TRBJ2-2,CASSLLQTSSNTGELFF,TGTGCCAGCAGTTTACTCCAAACTAGTTCGAACACCGGGGAGCTGTTTTTT
TRBV7-9,TRBD1,NA,TRBJ1-4,CASSATGTGGEKLFF,TGTGCCAGCAGCGCGACTGGGACAGGGGGCGAAAAACTGTTTTTT
TRBV5-1,NA,once,TRBJ1-1,CASSTQGREAFF,TGCGCCAGCAGCACGCAGGGGCGGGAAGCTTTCTTT
TRBV5-1,NA,NA,TRBJ2-5,CASRLGGGFQETQYF,TGCGCCAGCCGCCTGGGCGGGGGCTTCCAAGAGACCCAGTACTTC
TRBV10-3,NA,NA,TRBJ2-2,CAISAPTQGPGELFF,TGTGCCATCAGTGCCCCAACTCAGGGGCCCGGGGAGCTGTTTTTT
TRBV10-3,TRBD1,NA,TRBJ1-1,CAITDRVNTEAFF,TGTGCCATCACGGACAGGGTGAACACTGAAGCTTTCTTT
TRBV4-2,TRBD1,once,TRBJ2-7,CASSHNFRPGQGSGYEQYF,TGTGCCAGCAGCCACAATTTTCGACCGGGACAGGGCAGTGGGTACGAGCAGTACTTC
TRBV11-2,NA,NA,TRBJ1-5,CASSPPGGQPQHF,TGTGCCAGCAGCCCCCCGGGGGGTCAGCCCCAGCATTTT
TRBV5-1,NA,NA,TRBJ2-2,CASKRRTVNTGELFF,TGCGCCAGCAAAAGGAGGACGGTAAACACCGGGGAGCTGTTTTTT
TRBV11-2,TRBD2,NA,TRBJ2-2,CASSSRGLAGGPSGGELFF,TGTGCCAGCAGCTCAAGGGGACTAGCGGGAGGCCCCTCAGGCGGGGAGCTGTTTTTT
TRBV19,TRBD1,NA,TRBJ1-4,CASNRGPGEKLFF,TGTGCCAGTAACAGGGGGCCAGGGGAAAAACTGTTTTTT
TRBV6-5,TRBD1,NA,TRBJ1-2,CASSRDRALGGYTF,TGTGCCAGCAGTAGGGACAGGGCGTTAGGGGGCTACACCTTC
TRBV28,NA,NA,TRBJ1-5,CASSGQNDQPQHF,TGTGCCAGCAGTGGACAGAATGATCAGCCCCAGCATTTT
TRBV6-5,NA,NA,TRBJ1-2,CASSYGIGGTNYGYTF,TGTGCCAGCAGTTACGGGATAGGGGGAACTAACTATGGCTACACCTTC
TRBV20-1,NA,NA,TRBJ2-2,CSAPNTGELFF,TGCAGTGCTCCTAACACCGGGGAGCTGTTTTTT
TRBV5-1,TRBD1,NA,TRBJ2-5,CASSAGTGIETQYF,TGCGCCAGCAGCGCGGGGACAGGGATAGAGACCCAGTACTTC
TRBV5-4,NA,NA,TRBJ1-4,CASSLRGNEKLFF,TGTGCCAGCAGCTTGAGGGGTAATGAAAAACTGTTTTTT
TRBV6-5,TRBD2,NA,TRBJ2-3,CASTRSGSSTDTQYF,TGTGCCAGCACCCGAAGCGGGAGTAGCACAGATACGCAGTATTTT
TRBV6-5,NA,NA,TRBJ1-1,CASSRDTEAFF,TGTGCCAGCAGTCGAGACACTGAAGCTTTCTTT
TRBV19,TRBD1,NA,TRBJ1-4,CASSMRDRVEKLFF,TGTGCCAGTAGTATGCGGGACAGAGTGGAAAAACTGTTTTTT
TRBV27,NA,NA,TRBJ1-1,CASRSLERLEAFF,TGTGCCAGCCGATCCCTCGAGCGTCTTGAAGCTTTCTTT
TRBV29-1,NA,once,TRBJ2-1,CSADAGLYNEQFF,TGCAGCGCTGATGCGGGGTTGTACAATGAGCAGTTCTTC
TRBV5-4,TRBD1,NA,TRBJ1-4,CATRTGSSTGEKLFF,TGTGCCACCCGGACAGGGAGTAGTACGGGAGAAAAACTGTTTTTT
TRBV11-3,TRBD1,NA,TRBJ2-5,CASSYIYRGETQYF,TGTGCCAGCAGCTACATCTACAGGGGGGAGACCCAGTACTTC
TRBV9,TRBD1,NA,TRBJ2-1,CASSVTGTGGHEQFF,TGTGCCAGCAGCGTTACCGGGACAGGGGGTCATGAGCAGTTCTTC
TRBV4-3,NA,NA,TRBJ2-3,CASSQDWVGRTDTQYF,TGCGCCAGCAGCCAAGATTGGGTGGGCCGCACAGATACGCAGTATTTT
TRBV9,TRBD1,NA,TRBJ2-7,CASSGRQGYEQYF,TGTGCCAGCAGCGGTCGACAGGGCTACGAGCAGTACTTC
TRBV15,NA,NA,TRBJ2-3,CATSRGLVTDTQYF,TGTGCCACCAGCAGAGGACTAGTTACAGATACGCAGTATTTT
TRBV18,NA,NA,TRBJ2-7,CASSPAGGGSYEQYF,TGTGCCAGCTCACCGGCAGGAGGCGGAAGCTACGAGCAGTACTTC
TRBV14,NA,NA,TRBJ2-1,CASSQGRPGIYNEQFF,TGTGCCAGCAGCCAAGGTAGACCAGGGATATACAATGAGCAGTTCTTC
TRBV19,TRBD1,once,TRBJ2-6,CATKQGAGANVLTF,TGTGCCACCAAACAGGGGGCTGGGGCCAACGTCCTGACTTTC
TRBV5-4,NA,NA,TRBJ1-1,CASSDPTGNTEAFF,TGTGCCAGCAGCGACCCGACAGGGAACACTGAAGCTTTCTTT
TRBV2,TRBD2,NA,TRBJ2-2,CASSPDRGGVIGELFF,TGTGCCAGCAGCCCCGACCGTGGGGGGGTGATCGGGGAGCTGTTTTTT